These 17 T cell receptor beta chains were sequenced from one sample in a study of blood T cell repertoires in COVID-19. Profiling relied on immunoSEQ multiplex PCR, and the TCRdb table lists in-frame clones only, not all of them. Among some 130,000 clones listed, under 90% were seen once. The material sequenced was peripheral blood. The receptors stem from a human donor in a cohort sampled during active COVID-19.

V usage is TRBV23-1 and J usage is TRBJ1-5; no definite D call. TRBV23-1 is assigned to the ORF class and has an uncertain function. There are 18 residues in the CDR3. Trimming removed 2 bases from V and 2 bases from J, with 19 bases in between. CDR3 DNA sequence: TGCGCCAGCAGTCAACCCTCGCCTGCGGGATGGGGCAATCAGCCCCAGCATTTT. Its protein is CASSQPSPAGWGNQPQHF.

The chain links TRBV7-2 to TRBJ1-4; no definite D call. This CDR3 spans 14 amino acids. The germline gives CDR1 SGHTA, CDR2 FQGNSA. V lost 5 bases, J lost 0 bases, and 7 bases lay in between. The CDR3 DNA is TGTGCCAGCAGCCCTGGGCCAACTAATGAAAAACTGTTTTTT. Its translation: CASSPGPTNEKLFF.

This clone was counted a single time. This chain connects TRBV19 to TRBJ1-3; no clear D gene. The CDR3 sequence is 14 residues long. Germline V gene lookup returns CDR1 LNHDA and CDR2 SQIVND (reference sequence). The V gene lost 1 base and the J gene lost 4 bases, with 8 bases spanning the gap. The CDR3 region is CASSIAGTGNTIYF. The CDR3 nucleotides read TGTGCCAGTAGTATAGCAGGAACCGGAAACACCATATATTTT.

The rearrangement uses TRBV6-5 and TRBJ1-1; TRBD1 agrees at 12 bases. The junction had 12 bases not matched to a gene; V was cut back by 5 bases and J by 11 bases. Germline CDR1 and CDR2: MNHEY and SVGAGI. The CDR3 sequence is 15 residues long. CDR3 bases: TGTGCCAGCAGTCCCGTGGGACAGGGGGCAATTGAGGCTTTCTTT. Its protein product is CASSPVGQGAIEAFF.

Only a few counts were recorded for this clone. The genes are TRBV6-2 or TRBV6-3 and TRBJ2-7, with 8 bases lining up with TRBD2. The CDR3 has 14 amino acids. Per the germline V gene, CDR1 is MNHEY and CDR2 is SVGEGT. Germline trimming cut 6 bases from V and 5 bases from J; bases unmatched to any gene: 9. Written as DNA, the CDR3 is TGTGCCAGCAGCCCCGGAGTAGCGGGACACGAGCAGTACGTC. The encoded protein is CASSPGVAGHEQYV.

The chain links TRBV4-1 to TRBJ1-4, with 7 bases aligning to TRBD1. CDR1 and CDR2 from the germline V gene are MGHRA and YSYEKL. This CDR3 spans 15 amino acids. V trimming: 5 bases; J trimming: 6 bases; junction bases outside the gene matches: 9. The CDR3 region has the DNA TGCGCCAGCAGCGTGACCGGGACAGCGGATGAAAAACTGTTTTTT. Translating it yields CASSVTGTADEKLFF.

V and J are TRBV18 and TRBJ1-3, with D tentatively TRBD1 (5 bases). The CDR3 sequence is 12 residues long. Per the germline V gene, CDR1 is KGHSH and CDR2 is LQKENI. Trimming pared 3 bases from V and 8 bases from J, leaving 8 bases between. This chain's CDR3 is CASSPKGDTIYF. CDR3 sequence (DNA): TGTGCCAGCTCACCGAAAGGGGACACCATATATTTT.

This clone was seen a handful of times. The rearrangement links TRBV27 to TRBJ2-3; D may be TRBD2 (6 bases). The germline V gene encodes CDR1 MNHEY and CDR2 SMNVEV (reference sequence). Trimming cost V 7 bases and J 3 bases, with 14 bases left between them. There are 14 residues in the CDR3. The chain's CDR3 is CASNEYGGTDTQYF. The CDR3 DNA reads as TGTGCCAGCAATGAGTATGGAGGGACAGATACGCAGTATTTT.

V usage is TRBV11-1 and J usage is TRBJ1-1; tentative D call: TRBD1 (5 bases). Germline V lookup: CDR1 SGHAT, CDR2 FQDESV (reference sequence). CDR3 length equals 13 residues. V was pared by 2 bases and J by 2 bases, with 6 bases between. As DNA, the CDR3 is TGTGCCAGCAGCTTACAGGGCAACACTGAAGCTTTCTTT. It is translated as CASSLQGNTEAFF.

This chain's CDR3 is CASSPGQGAGEQYV. Here the CDR3 DNA reads TGTGCCAGCAGCCCGGGACAGGGGGCGGGTGAGCAGTACGTC. The rearrangement joins TRBV3-1 (or the pseudogene TRBV3-2) to TRBJ2-7; 12 bases are shared with TRBD1. The CDR3 sequence is 14 residues long. The V segment lost 4 bases and the J segment 7 bases; nucleotides outside the gene matches: 5. Germline CDR1 reads LGHDT; CDR2 reads YNNKEL (reference sequence).

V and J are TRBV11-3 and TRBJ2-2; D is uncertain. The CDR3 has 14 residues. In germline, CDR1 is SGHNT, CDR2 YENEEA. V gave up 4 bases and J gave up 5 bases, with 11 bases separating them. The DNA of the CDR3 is TGTGCCAGCAGCTCGGGTCTAGTTACCGGGGAGCTGTTTTTT. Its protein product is CASSSGLVTGELFF. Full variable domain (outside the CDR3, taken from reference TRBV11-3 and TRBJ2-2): EAGVVQSPRYKIIEKKQPVAFWCNPISGHNTLYWYLQNLGQGPELLIRYENEEAVDDSQLPKDRFSAERLKGVDSTLKIQPAELGDSAVYLCASSSGLVTGELFFGEGSRLTVL.

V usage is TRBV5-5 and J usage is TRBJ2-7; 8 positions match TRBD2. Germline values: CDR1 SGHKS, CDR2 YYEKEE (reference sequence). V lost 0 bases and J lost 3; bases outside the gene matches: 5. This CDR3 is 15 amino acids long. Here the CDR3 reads CASSLGPGGHYEQYV. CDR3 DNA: TGTGCCAGCAGCTTGGGTCCGGGAGGGCACTACGAGCAGTACGTC.

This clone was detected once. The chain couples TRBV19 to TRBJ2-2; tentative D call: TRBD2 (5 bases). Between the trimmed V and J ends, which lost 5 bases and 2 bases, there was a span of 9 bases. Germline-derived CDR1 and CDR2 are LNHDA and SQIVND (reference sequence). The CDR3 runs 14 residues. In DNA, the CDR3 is TGTGCCAGTAGTTCTGGACTCAACACCGGGGAGCTGTTTTTT. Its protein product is CASSSGLNTGELFF.

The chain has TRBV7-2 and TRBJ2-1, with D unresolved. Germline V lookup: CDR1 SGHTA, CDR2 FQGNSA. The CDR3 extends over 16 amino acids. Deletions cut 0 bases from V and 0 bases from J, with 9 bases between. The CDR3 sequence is CASSLAPWSSYNEQFF. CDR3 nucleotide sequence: TGTGCCAGCAGCTTAGCTCCTTGGAGCTCCTACAATGAGCAGTTCTTC.

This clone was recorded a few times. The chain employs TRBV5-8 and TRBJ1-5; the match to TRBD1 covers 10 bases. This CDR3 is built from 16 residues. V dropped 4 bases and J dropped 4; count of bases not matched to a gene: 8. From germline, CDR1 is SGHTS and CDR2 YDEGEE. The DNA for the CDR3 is TGTGCCAGCAGCCGGACAGGGGGGATAGGAAATCAGCCCCAGCATTTT. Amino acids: CASSRTGGIGNQPQHF.

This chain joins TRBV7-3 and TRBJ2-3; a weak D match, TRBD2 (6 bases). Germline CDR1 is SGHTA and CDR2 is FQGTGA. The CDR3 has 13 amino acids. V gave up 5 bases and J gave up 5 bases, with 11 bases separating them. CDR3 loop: CASSTGAGDTQYF. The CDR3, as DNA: TGTGCCAGCAGCACAGGAGCGGGAGATACGCAGTATTTT.

The CDR3 nucleotides read TGTGCCAGCTCACGAGCGGGAGGGCCATACGAGCAGTACGTC. Amino acids: CASSRAGGPYEQYV. The chain employs TRBV18 and TRBJ2-7, with TRBD2 matching over 10 bases. The CDR3 spans 14 residues. Germline loops: CDR1 KGHSH, CDR2 LQKENI. After removal of 4 bases from V and 4 bases from J, the junction contained 4 bases not matched to a gene.